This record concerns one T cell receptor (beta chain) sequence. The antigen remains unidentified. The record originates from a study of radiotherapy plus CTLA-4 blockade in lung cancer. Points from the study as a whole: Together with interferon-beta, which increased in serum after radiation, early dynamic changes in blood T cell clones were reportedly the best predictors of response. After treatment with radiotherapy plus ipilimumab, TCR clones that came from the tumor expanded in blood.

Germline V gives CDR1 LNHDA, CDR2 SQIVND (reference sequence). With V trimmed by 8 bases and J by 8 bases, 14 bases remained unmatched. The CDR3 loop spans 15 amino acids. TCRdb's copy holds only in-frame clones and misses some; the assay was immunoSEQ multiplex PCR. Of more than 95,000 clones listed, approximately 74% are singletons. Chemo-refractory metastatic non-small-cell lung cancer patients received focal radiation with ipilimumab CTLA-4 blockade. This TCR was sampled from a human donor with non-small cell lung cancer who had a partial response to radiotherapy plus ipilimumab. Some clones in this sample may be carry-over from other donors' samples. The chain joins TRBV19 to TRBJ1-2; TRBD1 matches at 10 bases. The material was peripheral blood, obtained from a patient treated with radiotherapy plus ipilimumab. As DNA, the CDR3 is TGTGCCAGTTCCCTTCTTCTGGGACAGGGGCGCGGCTACACCTTC. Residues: CASSLLLGQGRGYTF.